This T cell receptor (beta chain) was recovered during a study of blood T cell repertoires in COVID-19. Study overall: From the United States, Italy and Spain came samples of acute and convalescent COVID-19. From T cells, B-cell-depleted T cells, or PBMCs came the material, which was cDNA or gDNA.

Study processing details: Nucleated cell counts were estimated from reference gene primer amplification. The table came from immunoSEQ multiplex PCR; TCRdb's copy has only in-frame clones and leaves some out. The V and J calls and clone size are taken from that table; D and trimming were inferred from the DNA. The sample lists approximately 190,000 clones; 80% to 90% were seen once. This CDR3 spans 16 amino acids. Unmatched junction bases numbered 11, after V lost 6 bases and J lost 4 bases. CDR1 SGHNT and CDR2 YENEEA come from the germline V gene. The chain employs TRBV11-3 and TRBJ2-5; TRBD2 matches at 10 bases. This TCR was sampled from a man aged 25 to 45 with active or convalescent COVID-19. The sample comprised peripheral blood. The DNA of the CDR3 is TGTGCCAGCAGTCCTTGGCAGCGGGAGGGCCTAGAGACCCAGTACTTC. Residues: CASSPWQREGLETQYF.